The 14 T cell receptor beta chains below come from one sample, sequenced in a study of graft-versus-host responses after intestinal transplantation. Using immunoSEQ multiplex PCR, the repertoire was profiled, and TCRdb retains in-frame clones only, with some absent. The sample lists more than 12,000 clones, about 27% occurring once. Sequenced material: alloreactive CD4+ T cells from a mixed lymphocyte reaction culture, taken before intestinal transplant. Subset described: CFSE-low proliferating T cells sorted from roughly six-day pre-transplant mixed lymphocyte reaction (GvH or HvG direction). Source of these receptors: a human patient who received an intestinal transplant.

The gene calls are TRBV7-2 and TRBJ1-1; D remains unclear. This CDR3 contains 11 residues. The V end was cut by 3 bases, the J end by 5 bases, with 4 bases between. Germline assignment: CDR1 SGHTA and CDR2 FQGNSA. The CDR3 sequence: CASSFTTEAFF. For the CDR3, the DNA is TGTGCCAGCAGCTTCACGACTGAAGCTTTCTTT. Full variable domain (remainder filled in from reference TRBV7-2 and TRBJ1-1): GAGVSQSPSNKVTEKGKDVELRCDPISGHTALYWYRQSLGQGLEFLIYFQGNSAPDKSGLPSDRFSAERTGGSVSTLTIQRTQQEDSAVYLCASSFTTEAFFGQGTRLTVV.

V is TRBV7-9 and J is TRBJ1-5; no firm D call. This CDR3 region has 13 residues. V lost 5 bases and J 3 bases, leaving 8 bases between the germline ends. The germline gives CDR1 SEHNR, CDR2 FQNEAQ (reference sequence). The CDR3 here is CASSRSLNQPQHF. As DNA, the CDR3 is TGTGCCAGCAGCCGGTCCCTCAATCAGCCCCAGCATTTT.

This clone has just a few counts. The chain has TRBV7-2 and TRBJ2-1, with D tentatively TRBD1 (6 bases). This CDR3 is built from 12 residues. Germline CDR1 SGHTA, CDR2 FQGNSA. V was pared by 6 bases and J by 7 bases, with 10 bases between. Here the CDR3 DNA reads TGTGCCAGCAGTTTACAGGGAAATGAGCAGTTCTTC. It specifies CASSLQGNEQFF. Full variable domain (remainder filled in from reference TRBV7-2 and TRBJ2-1): GAGVSQSPSNKVTEKGKDVELRCDPISGHTALYWYRQSLGQGLEFLIYFQGNSAPDKSGLPSDRFSAERTGGSVSTLTIQRTQQEDSAVYLCASSLQGNEQFFGPGTRLTVL.

The chain carries TRBV10-1 and TRBJ2-3, with 12 positions matching TRBD2. V dropped 3 bases and J dropped 7; count of bases not matched to a gene: 5. The CDR3 runs to 15 residues. CDR1 WNHNN and CDR2 SYGVQD come from the germline V gene (reference sequence). This CDR3 reads CASSESSGRAHTQYF. The CDR3 DNA sequence: TGCGCCAGCAGTGAATCTAGCGGGAGGGCACATACGCAGTATTTT.

This clone was counted a few times. CDR3 residues: CAWSRDRRQPQHF. CDR3 bases: TGTGCCTGGAGTAGGGACAGGCGACAGCCCCAGCATTTT. The genes are TRBV30 and TRBJ1-5; 8 positions match TRBD1. Germline V gives CDR1 GTSNPN, CDR2 SVGIG (reference sequence). The CDR3 spans 13 residues. With V trimmed by 2 bases and J by 7 bases, 4 bases remained unmatched.

The sample holds a few counts of this clone. The chain joins TRBV5-1 to TRBJ2-1; 7 bases fit TRBD2. CDR1 SGHRS and CDR2 YFSETQ come from the germline V gene. This CDR3 is 15 amino acids long. The J segment lost 5 bases and the V segment lost 0 bases, leaving 5 bases of the junction unmatched. As DNA, the CDR3 is TGCGCCAGCAGCTTGGTTCTAGCGGAAAACAATGAGCAGTTCTTC. Amino acid sequence: CASSLVLAENNEQFF.

This clone occurred a few times. The chain combines TRBV6-1 with TRBJ2-7; the D gene is possibly TRBD2 (6 bases). Trimming pared 11 bases from V and 2 bases from J, leaving 19 bases between. In germline, CDR1 is MNHNS, CDR2 SASEGT. This CDR3 is built from 14 residues. The CDR3 DNA is TGTGCCTCAGGACGGGGCGGGAACCCCTACGAGCAGTACTTC. Translating it yields CASGRGGNPYEQYF.

This chain connects TRBV7-9 to TRBJ2-1, with 15 bases aligning to TRBD2. This CDR3 is built from 19 residues. Germline CDR1 is SEHNR and CDR2 is FQNEAQ (reference sequence). After removal of 3 bases from V and 4 bases from J, the junction contained 10 bases not matched to a gene. CDR3 sequence: CASSFLHGLAGGFYNEQFF. The DNA of the CDR3 is TGTGCCAGCAGCTTTCTTCATGGACTAGCGGGAGGGTTTTACAATGAGCAGTTCTTC.

This clone was observed a handful of times. The V gene is TRBV4-3, the J gene TRBJ2-4; TRBD1 aligns across 9 bases. J lost 0 bases, V lost 4 bases, and 13 bases had no gene match. This CDR3 has 19 residues. The germline gives CDR1 LGHNA, CDR2 YSLEER. CDR3 nucleotide sequence: TGCGCCAGCAGCCTAGCAAGGGGGACAGGGAACGTAGCCAAAAACATTCAGTACTTC. Protein: CASSLARGTGNVAKNIQYF.

The chain joins TRBV21-1 to TRBJ2-7; the D call TRBD2 from the table was never checked on the DNA. TRBV21-1 counts as a pseudogene. The CDR3 loop spans 17 amino acids. The CDR3 nucleotides read TGTGCCAGCATCGCGGGACTAGCGGAACCAGGAACTTACGAGCAGTACTTC. Amino acids: CASIAGLAEPGTYEQYF.

This clone occurred a few times. The CDR3 spells CASSFTPGEQYF. The CDR3 DNA reads as TGTGCCAGCAGCTTTACCCCGGGGGAGCAGTACTTC. The chain uses TRBV7-4 and TRBJ2-7, with TRBD2 as a possible D gene (5 bases). The ends were cut back, 3 bases at V and 7 bases at J, with 10 bases in the middle. The CDR3 sequence is 12 residues long. Germline V gives CDR1 SGHVT, CDR2 SQSDAQ.

This chain uses TRBV18 with TRBJ1-3; no clear D gene. The CDR3 consists of 15 residues. The V gene lost 4 bases and the J gene lost 2 bases, with 12 bases spanning the gap. Germline-derived CDR1 and CDR2 are KGHSH and LQKENI. CDR3 residues: CASSRVFQTGNTIYF. CDR3 sequence (DNA): TGTGCCAGCTCACGGGTATTCCAAACTGGAAACACCATATATTTT.

The sample holds a few counts of this clone. The chain links TRBV19 to TRBJ1-4; 10 nucleotides line up with TRBD1. V shed 5 bases, J shed 11 bases, and the junction held 11 bases outside the gene matches. This CDR3 region has 15 residues. Germline V gene data show CDR1 as LNHDA and CDR2 as SQIVND (reference sequence). CDR3 nucleotides: TGTGCCAGTAGTCAGCCGGGACAGGGGAGTGGGAAACTGTTTTTT. Residues: CASSQPGQGSGKLFF.

V usage is TRBV7-2 and J usage is TRBJ2-7; 11 nucleotides align to TRBD2. The length of the CDR3 is 15 residues. Germline values: CDR1 SGHTA, CDR2 FQGNSA. V trimming: 5 bases; J trimming: 2 bases; junction bases outside the gene matches: 5. The CDR3 reads CASSRTSGLPYEQYF. The DNA of the CDR3 is TGTGCCAGCAGCCGGACTAGCGGGCTACCCTACGAGCAGTACTTC. Using reference TRBV7-2 and TRBJ2-7 for the parts outside the CDR3, the full variable domain is GAGVSQSPSNKVTEKGKDVELRCDPISGHTALYWYRQSLGQGLEFLIYFQGNSAPDKSGLPSDRFSAERTGGSVSTLTIQRTQQEDSAVYLCASSRTSGLPYEQYFGPGTRLTVT.